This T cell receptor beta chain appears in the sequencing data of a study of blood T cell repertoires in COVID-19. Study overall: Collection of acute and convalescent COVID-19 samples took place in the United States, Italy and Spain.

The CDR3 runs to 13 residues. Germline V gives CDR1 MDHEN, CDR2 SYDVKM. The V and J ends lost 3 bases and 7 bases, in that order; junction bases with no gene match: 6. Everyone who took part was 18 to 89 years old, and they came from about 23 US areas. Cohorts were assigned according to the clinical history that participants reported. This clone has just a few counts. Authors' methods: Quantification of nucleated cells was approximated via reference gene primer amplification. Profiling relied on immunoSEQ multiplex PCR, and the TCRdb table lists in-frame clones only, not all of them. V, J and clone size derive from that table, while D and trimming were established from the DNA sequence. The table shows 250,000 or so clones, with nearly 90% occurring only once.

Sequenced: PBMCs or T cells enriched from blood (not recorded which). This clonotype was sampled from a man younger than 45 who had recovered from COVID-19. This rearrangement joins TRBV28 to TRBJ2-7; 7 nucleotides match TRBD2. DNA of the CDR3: TGTGCCAGCAGTTTGGGCGGGAGCGGTGAGCAGTACTTC. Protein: CASSLGGSGEQYF. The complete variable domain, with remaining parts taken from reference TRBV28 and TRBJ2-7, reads DVKVTQSSRYLVKRTGEKVFLECVQDMDHENMFWYRQDPGLGLRLIYFSYDVKMKEKGDIPEGYSVSREKKERFSLILESASTNQTSMYLCASSLGGSGEQYFGPGTRLTVT.